These 23 T cell receptor beta chains were sequenced from one sample in a study of cytomegalovirus exposure and HLA in healthy donors. 60 Vbeta and 13 Jbeta primers were used in PCR. The repertoire was sequenced with immunoSEQ multiplex PCR; TCRdb's copy has only in-frame clones and lacks some. The table records over 150,000 clones, around 78% of them present only once. Sequencing was done on a sample of PBMCs. These receptors were taken from a woman aged 50 to 60 in good health and CMV-seropositive.

On this clone: Germline and junction disagree at one end, which may indicate a read error. The chain combines TRBV7-9 with TRBJ1-5, with TRBD1 matching 7 bases. Germline V gene sequence: CDR1 SEHNR, CDR2 FQNEAQ (reference sequence). The CDR3 is 12 residues long. CDR3 sequence: CSSSLGGQPQHF. The CDR3 DNA reads TGTTCCAGCAGCTTAGGGGGCCAGCCCCAGCATTTT. The whole variable domain, remainder taken from reference TRBV7-9 and TRBJ1-5, is DTGVSQNPRHKITKRGQNVTFRCDPISEHNRLYWYRQTLGQGPEFLTYFQNEAQLEKSRLLSDRFSAERPKGSFSTLEIQRTEQGDSAMYLCSSSLGGQPQHFGDGTRLSIL.

The genes are TRBV5-1 and TRBJ2-3; 7 positions agree with TRBD2. The CDR3 spans 17 residues. Trimming cost V 4 bases and J 1 base; bases outside gene matches: 12. Germline V gene lookup returns CDR1 SGHRS and CDR2 YFSETQ. The chain's CDR3 is CASSGKTSTLGTDTQYF. Written as DNA, the CDR3 is TGCGCCAGCAGCGGAAAGACTAGCACGCTCGGCACAGATACGCAGTATTTT.

Note on this clone: An end of the junction differs from the germline gene, which may be a read error. Different DNA sequences within this sample yield the same CDR3. The chain links TRBV29-1 to TRBJ1-4, with D unclear. CDR3 length: 10 amino acids. From germline, CDR1 is SQVTM and CDR2 ANQGSEA. CDR3 nucleotides: TGCAGCGCCGTAGATGAAAAACTGTTTTTC. This codes for CSAVDEKLFF.

The chain joins TRBV13 to TRBJ1-1; 9 bases match TRBD1. The CDR3 is made up of 19 amino acids. Germline CDR1 is PRHDT and CDR2 is FYEKMQ (reference sequence). V gave up 5 bases and J gave up 2 bases; unmatched junction bases: 18. The CDR3 nucleotides are TGTGCCAGCAGCCAGGCATCCCGTGGGGGACAGGGTAAAAACACTGAAGCTTTCTTT. Protein product: CASSQASRGGQGKNTEAFF.

This clone has just a few counts. The chain combines TRBV5-1 with TRBJ1-1; a weak D match, TRBD1 (6 bases). Germline loops: CDR1 SGHRS, CDR2 YFSETQ. V was pared by 0 bases and J by 1 base, with 22 bases between. This CDR3 contains 19 residues. The CDR3 here is CASSLAPAGVFTTNTEAFF. The CDR3 coding sequence is TGCGCCAGCAGCTTGGCCCCGGCAGGGGTCTTTACTACGAACACTGAAGCTTTCTTT. Full variable domain (rest looked up from reference TRBV5-1 and TRBJ1-1): KAGVTQTPRYLIKTRGQQVTLSCSPISGHRSVSWYQQTPGQGLQFLFEYFSETQRNKGNFPGRFSGRQFSNSRSEMNVSTLELGDSALYLCASSLAPAGVFTTNTEAFFGQGTRLTVV.

The chain is built from TRBV4-1 and TRBJ1-4; TRBD1 matches at 9 bases. This CDR3 has 15 residues. Germline lookup yields CDR1 MGHRA and CDR2 YSYEKL. The ends lost 3 bases at V and 6 bases at J; junction bases unmatched: 5. CDR3 in amino acids: CASSHKGQGDEKLFF. The CDR3 nucleotides read TGCGCCAGCAGCCACAAGGGACAGGGAGATGAAAAACTGTTTTTT.

The chain couples TRBV11-2 to TRBJ1-6, with a weak D call TRBD1 (6 bases). The V gene's germline CDR1 is SGHAT and CDR2 FQNNGV. V lost 2 bases and J lost 7, with 15 bases in between. The CDR3 consists of 16 residues. Written as DNA, the CDR3 is TGTGCCAGCAGCTTATCGGCAGGGGCGGACAATTCACCCCTCCACTTT. Translated, it gives CASSLSAGADNSPLHF.

This chain joins TRBV6-1 and TRBJ2-6; no firm D call. This CDR3 is built from 16 residues. Trimming removed 1 base from V and 0 bases from J, with 7 bases in between. Germline-derived CDR1 and CDR2 are MNHNS and SASEGT. In nucleotides, the CDR3 is TGTGCCAGCAGTGAAGTTGTGTACTCTGGGGCCAACGTCCTGACTTTC. It is translated as CASSEVVYSGANVLTF.

The chain recombines TRBV7-8 with TRBJ1-5; 9 bases are a match to TRBD1. J was trimmed by 3 bases and V by 2 bases; bases with no gene match: 5. The CDR3 spans 16 residues. Germline CDR1 is SGHVS and CDR2 is FQNEAQ. In DNA, the CDR3 is TGTGCCAGCAGCTTAATGGGACAGGGTCTCAATCAGCCCCAGCATTTT. Its protein is CASSLMGQGLNQPQHF. Drawing the rest from reference TRBV7-8 and TRBJ1-5, the complete variable domain is GAGVSQSPRYKVAKRGQDVALRCDPISGHVSLFWYQQALGQGPEFLTYFQNEAQLDKSGLPSDRFFAERPEGSVSTLKIQRTQQEDSAVYLCASSLMGQGLNQPQHFGDGTRLSIL.

V gene TRBV7-9 combines with J gene TRBJ1-3; tentative D call: TRBD1 (6 bases). The CDR3 contains 15 residues. The germline V gene has CDR1 SEHNR and CDR2 FQNEAQ (reference sequence). Trimming took 2 bases from V and 1 from J, leaving 9 bases between them. In DNA form, the CDR3 reads TGTGCCAGCAGCTTACAACAGGGATCTGGAAACACCATATATTTT. Translation: CASSLQQGSGNTIYF.

The V and J genes are TRBV6-5 and TRBJ1-6; TRBD1 matches 7 bases. The CDR3 is 14 residues long. Germline trimming cut 5 bases from V and 8 bases from J; bases unmatched to any gene: 6. Germline-derived CDR1 and CDR2 are MNHEY and SVGAGI. Here the CDR3 reads CASSPGQEHSPLHF. CDR3 sequence (DNA): TGTGCCAGCAGTCCCGGACAGGAACATTCACCCCTCCACTTT.

This clone is a singleton in its sample. The V gene is TRBV9, the J gene TRBJ2-5; 7 bases line up with TRBD1. The CDR3 length is 12 residues. Looked up from germline, CDR1 is SGDLS and CDR2 is YYNGEE. J lost 5 bases, V lost 4 bases, and 2 bases had no gene match. The CDR3 nucleotides are TGTGCCAGCAGCCTGACAGGGGAGACCCAGTACTTC. As protein: CASSLTGETQYF.

The V gene is TRBV7-2, the J gene TRBJ1-2; D perhaps matches TRBD1 (5 bases). Per the germline V gene, CDR1 is SGHTA and CDR2 is FQGNSA. The CDR3 contains 13 residues. Trimming removed 3 bases at V and 0 bases at J, with 5 bases between. The CDR3 region has the DNA TGTGCCAGCAGCTTCAGGGCTAACTATGGCTACACCTTC. Residues: CASSFRANYGYTF.

The chain uses TRBV19 and TRBJ2-7, with TRBD1 as a possible D gene (6 bases). This CDR3 has 15 amino acids. V was pared by 5 bases and J by 6 bases, with 20 bases between. Germline lookup yields CDR1 LNHDA and CDR2 SQIVND (reference sequence). The CDR3 loop reads CASSPRGSGSGEQYF. The CDR3 nucleotides are TGTGCCAGTAGTCCGAGGGGGTCGGGCTCGGGCGAGCAGTACTTC.

This chain uses TRBV18 with TRBJ2-7; 9 bases fit TRBD2. From germline, CDR1 is KGHSH and CDR2 LQKENI. The CDR3 totals 15 residues. V lost 6 bases, J lost 4 bases, and 10 bases stayed unmatched. The CDR3 sequence is CASSLGNSGSYEQYF. The CDR3 bases are TGTGCCAGCTCCCTGGGGAATAGCGGGAGTTACGAGCAGTACTTC.

CDR3 bases: TGTGCCAGCAGTGAACAGGCAGGGGGGATCTCTTTTGGCTACACCTTC. Translated: CASSEQAGGISFGYTF. The chain has TRBV6-1 and TRBJ1-2; 7 positions agree with TRBD1. The CDR3 totals 16 residues. V trimming: 2 bases; J trimming: 7 bases; junction bases outside the gene matches: 13. Germline values: CDR1 MNHNS, CDR2 SASEGT.

This clone was counted between two and nine times. The chain couples TRBV19 to TRBJ2-2, with 8 bases fitting TRBD1. The germline V gene has CDR1 LNHDA and CDR2 SQIVND (reference sequence). Trimming at V came to 0 bases and at J to 2 bases, leaving 11 bases not matched to a gene. The CDR3 is 19 amino acids. The CDR3 DNA follows: TGTGCCAGTAGTATAGATTTCTACGGGACAGGACCCAACACCGGGGAGCTGTTTTTT. As protein: CASSIDFYGTGPNTGELFF.

The rearrangement links TRBV30 to TRBJ1-4; D is unclear. CDR3 length equals 14 residues. From germline, CDR1 is GTSNPN and CDR2 SVGIG (reference sequence). V lost 2 bases and J lost 4, with 11 bases in between. The CDR3 region is CAWSSEGLNEKLFF. The CDR3 DNA reads TGTGCCTGGAGTTCGGAGGGTCTTAATGAAAAACTGTTTTTT.

The chain links TRBV30 to TRBJ1-1; 7 bases align to TRBD1. The V and J ends lost 5 bases and 1 base, in that order; junction bases with no gene match: 7. The CDR3 is 14 amino acids. Germline CDR1 is GTSNPN and CDR2 is SVGIG (reference sequence). CDR3 region: CAWGPGGGNTEAFF. CDR3 DNA: TGTGCCTGGGGGCCAGGGGGAGGGAACACTGAAGCTTTCTTT. The full variable domain, its missing parts supplied by reference TRBV30 and TRBJ1-1, is SQTIHQWPATLVQPVGSPLSLECTVEGTSNPNLYWYRQAAGRGLQLLFYSVGIGQISSEVPQNLSASRPQDRQFILSSKKLLLSDSGFYLCAWGPGGGNTEAFFGQGTRLTVV.

The genes are TRBV18 and TRBJ2-1, with 7 bases identical to TRBD2. The CDR3 has 16 residues. V lost 3 bases to trimming and J lost 2 bases; unmatched junction nucleotides: 7. CDR1 KGHSH and CDR2 LQKENI come from the germline V gene. DNA of the CDR3: TGTGCCAGCTCACCCGGAGCGGGGCCCCCCTACAATGAGCAGTTCTTC. Its protein product is CASSPGAGPPYNEQFF.

This clone was seen only once. This chain links TRBV11-3 with TRBJ1-2, with 9 bases lining up with TRBD1. Germline V gives CDR1 SGHNT, CDR2 YENEEA. Losses at the gene ends were 5 bases for V and 7 bases for J; bases not matched to a gene: 2. The CDR3 spans 12 residues. The CDR3: CASSRDRAGYTF. CDR3 bases: TGTGCCAGCAGCCGGGACAGGGCTGGCTACACCTTC.

This chain joins TRBV2 and TRBJ1-5; D is ambiguous. The germline CDR1 and CDR2 sequences are SNHLY and FYNNEI. V was trimmed by 3 bases and J by 6 bases, leaving 6 bases between them. This CDR3 has 12 residues. The CDR3 nucleotides are TGTGCCAGCAGTGATCCCTTTCAGCCCCAGCATTTT. Translation gives CASSDPFQPQHF.

V and J are TRBV9 and TRBJ2-7; perhaps TRBD2 as D (6 bases). The V gene lost 7 bases and the J gene lost 6 bases, with 14 bases spanning the gap. CDR1 and CDR2 from the germline V gene are SGDLS and YYNGEE. The CDR3 is made up of 12 amino acids. CDR3 loop: CASAPWGGEQYF. In DNA, the CDR3 is TGTGCCAGCGCCCCTTGGGGAGGCGAGCAGTACTTC. Based on the CDR3 plus reference TRBV9 and TRBJ2-7, the full variable domain is DSGVTQTPKHLITATGQRVTLRCSPRSGDLSVYWYQQSLDQGLQFLIQYYNGEERAKGNILERFSAQQFPDLHSELNLSSLELGDSALYFCASAPWGGEQYFGPGTRLTVT.